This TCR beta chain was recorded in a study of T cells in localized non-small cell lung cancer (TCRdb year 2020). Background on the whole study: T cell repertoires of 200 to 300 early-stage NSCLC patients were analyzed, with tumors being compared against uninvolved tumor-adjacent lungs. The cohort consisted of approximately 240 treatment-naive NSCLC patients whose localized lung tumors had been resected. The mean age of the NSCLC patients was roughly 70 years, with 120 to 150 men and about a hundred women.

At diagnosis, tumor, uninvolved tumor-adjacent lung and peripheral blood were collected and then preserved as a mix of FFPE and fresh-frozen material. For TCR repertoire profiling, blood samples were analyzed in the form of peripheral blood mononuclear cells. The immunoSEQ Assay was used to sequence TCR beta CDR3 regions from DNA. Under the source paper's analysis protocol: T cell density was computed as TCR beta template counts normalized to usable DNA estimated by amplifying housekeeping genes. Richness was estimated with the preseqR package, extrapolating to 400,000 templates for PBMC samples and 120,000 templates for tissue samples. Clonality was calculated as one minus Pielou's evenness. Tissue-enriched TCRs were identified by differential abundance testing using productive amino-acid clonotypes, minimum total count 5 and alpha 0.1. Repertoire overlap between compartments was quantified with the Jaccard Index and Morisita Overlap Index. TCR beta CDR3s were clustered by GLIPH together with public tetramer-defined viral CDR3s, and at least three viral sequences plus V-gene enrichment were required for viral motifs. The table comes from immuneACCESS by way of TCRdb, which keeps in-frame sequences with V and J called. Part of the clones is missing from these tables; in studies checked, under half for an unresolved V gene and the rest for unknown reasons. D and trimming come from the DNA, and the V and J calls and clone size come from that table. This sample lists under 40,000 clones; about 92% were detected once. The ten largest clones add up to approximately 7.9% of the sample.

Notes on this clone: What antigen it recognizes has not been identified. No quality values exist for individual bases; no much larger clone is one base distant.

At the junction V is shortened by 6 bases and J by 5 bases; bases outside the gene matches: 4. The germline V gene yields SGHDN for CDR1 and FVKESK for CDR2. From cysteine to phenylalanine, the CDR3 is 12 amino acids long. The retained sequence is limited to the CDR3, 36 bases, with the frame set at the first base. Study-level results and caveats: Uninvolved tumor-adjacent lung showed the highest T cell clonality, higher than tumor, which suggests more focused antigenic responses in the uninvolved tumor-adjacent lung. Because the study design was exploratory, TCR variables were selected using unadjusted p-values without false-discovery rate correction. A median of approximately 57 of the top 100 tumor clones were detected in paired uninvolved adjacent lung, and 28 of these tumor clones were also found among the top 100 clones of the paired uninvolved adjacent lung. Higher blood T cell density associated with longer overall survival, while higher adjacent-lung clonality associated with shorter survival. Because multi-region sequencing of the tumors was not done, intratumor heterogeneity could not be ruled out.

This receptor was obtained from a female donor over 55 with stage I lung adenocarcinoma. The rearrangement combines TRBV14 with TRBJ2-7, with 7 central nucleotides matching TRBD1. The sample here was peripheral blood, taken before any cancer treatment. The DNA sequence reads TGTGCCAGCAGACCTGACAGGGACGAGCAGTACTTC. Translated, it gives CASRPDRDEQYF.